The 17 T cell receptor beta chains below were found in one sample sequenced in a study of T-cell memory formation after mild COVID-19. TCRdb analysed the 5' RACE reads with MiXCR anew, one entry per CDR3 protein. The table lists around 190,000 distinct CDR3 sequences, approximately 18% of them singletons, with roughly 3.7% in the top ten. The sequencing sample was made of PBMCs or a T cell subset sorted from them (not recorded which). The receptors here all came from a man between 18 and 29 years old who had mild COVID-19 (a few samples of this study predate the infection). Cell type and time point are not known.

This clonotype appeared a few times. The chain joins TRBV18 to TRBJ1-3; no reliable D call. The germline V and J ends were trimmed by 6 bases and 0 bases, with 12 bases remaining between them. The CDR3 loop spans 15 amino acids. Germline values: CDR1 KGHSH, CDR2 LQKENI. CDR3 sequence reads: CASSDSGSSGNTIYF. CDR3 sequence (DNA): TGTGCCAGCTCGGATTCCGGGAGCTCTGGAAACACCATATATTTT.

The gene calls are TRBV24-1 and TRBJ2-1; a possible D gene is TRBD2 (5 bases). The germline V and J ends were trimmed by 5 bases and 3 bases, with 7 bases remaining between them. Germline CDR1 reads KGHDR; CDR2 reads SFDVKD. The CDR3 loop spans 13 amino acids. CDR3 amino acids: CATSADYYNEQFF. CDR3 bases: TGTGCCACCAGTGCTGACTACTACAATGAGCAGTTCTTC.

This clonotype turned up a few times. The CDR3 protein is CASGLEGAGTEAFF. The CDR3 region has the DNA TGCGCCAGCGGCCTTGAGGGGGCGGGCACTGAAGCTTTCTTT. The V call is TRBV5-1, the J call TRBJ1-1; 7 bases fit TRBD1. The germline V gene has CDR1 SGHRS and CDR2 YFSETQ. CDR3 length equals 14 residues. V was clipped by 7 bases and J by 4 bases; unmatched bases: 10.

DNA of the CDR3: TGCGCCAGCAGCCCGGACAGGGGCTTCCGCTACGAGCAGTACTTC. Translated: CASSPDRGFRYEQYF. The chain links TRBV5-1 to TRBJ2-7; 9 nucleotides match TRBD1. Unmatched junction bases numbered 8, after V lost 4 bases and J lost 3 bases. Germline assignment: CDR1 SGHRS and CDR2 YFSETQ. This CDR3 contains 15 residues.

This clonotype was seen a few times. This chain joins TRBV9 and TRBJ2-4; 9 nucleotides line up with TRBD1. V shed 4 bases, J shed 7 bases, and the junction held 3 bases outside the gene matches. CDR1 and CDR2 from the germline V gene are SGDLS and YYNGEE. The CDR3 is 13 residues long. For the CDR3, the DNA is TGTGCCAGCAGCAAGACAGGGGGGAACATTCAGTACTTC. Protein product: CASSKTGGNIQYF. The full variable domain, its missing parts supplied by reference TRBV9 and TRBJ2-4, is DSGVTQTPKHLITATGQRVTLRCSPRSGDLSVYWYQQSLDQGLQFLIQYYNGEERAKGNILERFSAQQFPDLHSELNLSSLELGDSALYFCASSKTGGNIQYFGAGTRLSVL.

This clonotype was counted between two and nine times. Here the CDR3 DNA reads TGTGCCAGCGGACAGGGCAATAGTAACGAGCAGTACTTC. Residues: CASGQGNSNEQYF. The V call is TRBV5-6, the J call TRBJ2-7, with 8 bases that match TRBD1. The CDR3 is 13 residues long. The V gene end was trimmed by 7 bases and the J gene end by 5 bases; junction bases not matched to a gene: 8. Germline values: CDR1 SGHDT, CDR2 YYEEEE.

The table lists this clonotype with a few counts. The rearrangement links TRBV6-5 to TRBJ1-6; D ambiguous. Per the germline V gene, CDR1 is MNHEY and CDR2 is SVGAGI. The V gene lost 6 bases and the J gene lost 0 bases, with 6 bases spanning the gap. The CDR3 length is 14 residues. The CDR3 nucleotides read TGTGCCAGCAGATGGAGCTCCTATAATTCACCCCTCCACTTT. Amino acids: CASRWSSYNSPLHF.

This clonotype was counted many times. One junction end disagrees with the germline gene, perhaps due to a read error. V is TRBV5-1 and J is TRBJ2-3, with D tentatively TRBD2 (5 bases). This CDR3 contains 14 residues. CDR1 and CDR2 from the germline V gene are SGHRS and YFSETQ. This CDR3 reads CASSLATSTDTQYF. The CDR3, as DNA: TGTGCCAGCAGCTTAGCGACGAGCACAGATACGCAGTATTTT.

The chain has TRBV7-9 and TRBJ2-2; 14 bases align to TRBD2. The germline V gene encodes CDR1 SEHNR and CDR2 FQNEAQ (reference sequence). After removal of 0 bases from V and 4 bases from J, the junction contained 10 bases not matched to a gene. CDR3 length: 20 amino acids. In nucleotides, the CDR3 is TGTGCCAGCAGCTTAGCGCGTGGACTAGCGGGGGGCCGAGGCACCGGGGAGCTGTTTTTT. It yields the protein CASSLARGLAGGRGTGELFF.

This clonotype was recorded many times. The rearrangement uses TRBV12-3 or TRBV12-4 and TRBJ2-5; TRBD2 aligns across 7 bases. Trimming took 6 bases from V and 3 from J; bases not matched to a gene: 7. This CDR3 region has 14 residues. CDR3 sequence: CASSTLAREETQYF. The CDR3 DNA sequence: TGTGCCAGCAGCACACTAGCGCGTGAAGAGACCCAGTACTTC.

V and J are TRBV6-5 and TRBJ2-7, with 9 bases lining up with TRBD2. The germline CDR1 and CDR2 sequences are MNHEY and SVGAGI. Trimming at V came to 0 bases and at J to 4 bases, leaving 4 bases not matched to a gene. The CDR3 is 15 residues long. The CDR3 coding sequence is TGTGCCAGCAGTTACTCGGGTAGCGGGGGTTACGAGCAGTACTTC. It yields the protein CASSYSGSGGYEQYF.

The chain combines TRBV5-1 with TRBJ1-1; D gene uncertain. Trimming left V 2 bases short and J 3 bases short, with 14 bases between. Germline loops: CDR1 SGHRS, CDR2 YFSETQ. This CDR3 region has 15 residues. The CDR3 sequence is CASSFSSPGDTEAFF. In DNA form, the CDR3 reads TGCGCCAGCAGCTTTTCCTCTCCCGGGGACACTGAAGCTTTCTTT.

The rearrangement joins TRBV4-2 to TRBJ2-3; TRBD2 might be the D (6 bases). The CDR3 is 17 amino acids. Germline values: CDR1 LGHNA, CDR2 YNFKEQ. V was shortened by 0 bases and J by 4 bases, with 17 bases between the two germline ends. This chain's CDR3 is CASSQEGFAGTPDTQYF. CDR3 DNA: TGTGCCAGCAGCCAAGAGGGGTTTGCGGGGACGCCAGATACGCAGTATTTT.

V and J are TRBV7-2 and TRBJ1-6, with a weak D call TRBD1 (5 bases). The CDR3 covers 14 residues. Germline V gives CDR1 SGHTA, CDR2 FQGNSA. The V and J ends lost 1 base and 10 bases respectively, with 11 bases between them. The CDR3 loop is CASSLVQGESPLHF. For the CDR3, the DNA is TGTGCCAGCAGCTTAGTGCAGGGTGAATCACCCCTCCACTTT.

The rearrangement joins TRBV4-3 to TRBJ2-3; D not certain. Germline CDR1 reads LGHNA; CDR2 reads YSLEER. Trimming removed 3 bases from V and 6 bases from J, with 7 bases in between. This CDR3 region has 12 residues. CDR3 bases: TGCGCCAGCAGCCAGGTGGGGGATACGCAGTATTTT. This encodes CASSQVGDTQYF.

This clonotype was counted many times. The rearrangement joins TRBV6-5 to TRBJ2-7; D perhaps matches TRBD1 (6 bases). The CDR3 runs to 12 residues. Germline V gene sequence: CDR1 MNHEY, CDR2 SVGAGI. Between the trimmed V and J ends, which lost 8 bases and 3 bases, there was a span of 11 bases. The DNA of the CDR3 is TGTGCCAGCCCTATCAGGGGCTACGAGCAGTACGTC. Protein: CASPIRGYEQYV.

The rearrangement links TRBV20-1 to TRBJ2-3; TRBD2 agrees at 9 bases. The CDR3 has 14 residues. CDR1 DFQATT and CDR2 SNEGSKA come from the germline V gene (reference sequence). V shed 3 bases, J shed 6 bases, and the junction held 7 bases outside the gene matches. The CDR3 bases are TGCAGTGCTAGGTGGCGGGGGGGCCGTGATACGCAGTATTTT. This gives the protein CSARWRGGRDTQYF.